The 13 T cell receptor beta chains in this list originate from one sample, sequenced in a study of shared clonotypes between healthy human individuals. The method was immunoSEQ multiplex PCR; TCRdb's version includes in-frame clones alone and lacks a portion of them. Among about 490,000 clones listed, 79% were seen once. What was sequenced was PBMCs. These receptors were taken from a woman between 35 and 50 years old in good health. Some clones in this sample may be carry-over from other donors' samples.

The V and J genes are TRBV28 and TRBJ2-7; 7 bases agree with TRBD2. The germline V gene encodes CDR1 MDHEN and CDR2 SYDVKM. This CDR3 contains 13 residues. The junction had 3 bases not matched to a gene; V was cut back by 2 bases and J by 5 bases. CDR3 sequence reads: CASSLQRDHEQYF. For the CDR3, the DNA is TGTGCCAGCAGTTTACAGCGGGATCACGAGCAGTACTTC. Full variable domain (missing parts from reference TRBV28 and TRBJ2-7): DVKVTQSSRYLVKRTGEKVFLECVQDMDHENMFWYRQDPGLGLRLIYFSYDVKMKEKGDIPEGYSVSREKKERFSLILESASTNQTSMYLCASSLQRDHEQYFGPGTRLTVT.

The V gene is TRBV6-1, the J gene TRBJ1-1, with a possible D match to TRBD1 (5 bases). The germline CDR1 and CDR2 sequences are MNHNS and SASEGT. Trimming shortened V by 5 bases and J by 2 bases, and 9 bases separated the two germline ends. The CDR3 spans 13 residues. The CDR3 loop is CASSTQVNTEAFF. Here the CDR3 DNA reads TGTGCCAGCAGTACACAGGTAAACACTGAAGCTTTCTTT.

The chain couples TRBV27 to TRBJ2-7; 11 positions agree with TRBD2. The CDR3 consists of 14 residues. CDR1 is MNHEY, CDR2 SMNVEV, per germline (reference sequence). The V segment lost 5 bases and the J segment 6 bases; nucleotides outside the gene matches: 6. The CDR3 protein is CASSLLAGGSEQYF. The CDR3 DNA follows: TGTGCCAGCAGTCTTCTAGCGGGAGGCTCCGAGCAGTACTTC.

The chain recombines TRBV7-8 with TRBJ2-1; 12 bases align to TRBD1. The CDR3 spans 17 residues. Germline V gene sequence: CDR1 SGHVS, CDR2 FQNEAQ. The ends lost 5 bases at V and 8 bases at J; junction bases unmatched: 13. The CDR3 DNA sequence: TGTGCCAGCAGCCCCCTTACTCCGGGACAGGGGGCCCATGAGCAGTTCTTC. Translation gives CASSPLTPGQGAHEQFF.

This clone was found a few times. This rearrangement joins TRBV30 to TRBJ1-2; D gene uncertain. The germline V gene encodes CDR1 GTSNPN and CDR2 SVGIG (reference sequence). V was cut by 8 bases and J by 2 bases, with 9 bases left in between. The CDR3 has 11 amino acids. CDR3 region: CAGEINYGYTF. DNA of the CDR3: TGTGCCGGGGAGATAAACTATGGCTACACCTTC.

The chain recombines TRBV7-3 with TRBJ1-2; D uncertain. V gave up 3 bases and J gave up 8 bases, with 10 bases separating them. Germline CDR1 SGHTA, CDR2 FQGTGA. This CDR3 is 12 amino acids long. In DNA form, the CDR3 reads TGTGCCAGCAGCTTTGCCGGGAGCGGCTACACCTTC. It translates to CASSFAGSGYTF.

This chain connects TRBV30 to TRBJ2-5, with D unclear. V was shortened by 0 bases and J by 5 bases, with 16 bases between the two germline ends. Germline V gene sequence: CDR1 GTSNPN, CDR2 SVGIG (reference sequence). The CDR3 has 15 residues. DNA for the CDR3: TGTGCCTGGAGTGTAGGCCCTCAAAGGATGGAGACCCAGTACTTC. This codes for CAWSVGPQRMETQYF.

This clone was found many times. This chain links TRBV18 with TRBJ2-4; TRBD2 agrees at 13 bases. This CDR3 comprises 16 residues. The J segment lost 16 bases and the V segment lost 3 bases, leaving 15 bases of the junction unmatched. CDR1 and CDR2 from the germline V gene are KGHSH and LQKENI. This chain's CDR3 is CASSPDTSGRAGKTYF. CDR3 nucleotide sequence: TGTGCCAGCTCACCCGATACTAGCGGGAGGGCCGGGAAAACTTACTTC.

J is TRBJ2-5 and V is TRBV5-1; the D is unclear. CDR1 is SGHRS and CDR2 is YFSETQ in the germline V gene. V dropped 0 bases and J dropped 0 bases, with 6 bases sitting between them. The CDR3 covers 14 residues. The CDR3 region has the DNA TGCGCCAGCAGCTTGGCACTCCACCAAGAGACCCAGTACTTC. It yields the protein CASSLALHQETQYF.

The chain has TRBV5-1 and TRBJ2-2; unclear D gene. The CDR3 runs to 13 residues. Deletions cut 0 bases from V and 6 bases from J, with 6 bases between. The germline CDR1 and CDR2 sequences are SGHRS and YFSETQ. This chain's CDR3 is CASSLGTAGELFF. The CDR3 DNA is TGCGCCAGCAGCTTGGGGACCGCCGGGGAGCTGTTTTTT.

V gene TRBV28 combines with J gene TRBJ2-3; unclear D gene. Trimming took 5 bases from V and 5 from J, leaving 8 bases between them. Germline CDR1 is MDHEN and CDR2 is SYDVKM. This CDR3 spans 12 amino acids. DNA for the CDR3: TGTGCCAGCAGTCTACTACTAGATACGCAGTATTTT. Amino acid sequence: CASSLLLDTQYF.

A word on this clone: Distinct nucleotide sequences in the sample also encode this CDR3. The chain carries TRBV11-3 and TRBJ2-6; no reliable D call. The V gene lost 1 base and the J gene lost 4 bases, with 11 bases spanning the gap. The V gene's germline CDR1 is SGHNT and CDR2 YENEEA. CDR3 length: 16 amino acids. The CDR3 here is CASSLGVGSGANVLTF. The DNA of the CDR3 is TGTGCCAGCAGCTTAGGGGTCGGTTCAGGGGCCAACGTCCTGACTTTC.

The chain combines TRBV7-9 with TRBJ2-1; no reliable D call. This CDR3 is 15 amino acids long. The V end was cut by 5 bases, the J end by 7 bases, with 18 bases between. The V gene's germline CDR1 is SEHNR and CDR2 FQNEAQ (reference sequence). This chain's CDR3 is CASSLLSGAQNEQFF. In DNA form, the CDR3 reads TGTGCCAGCAGCCTCCTCAGTGGAGCGCAGAATGAGCAGTTCTTC. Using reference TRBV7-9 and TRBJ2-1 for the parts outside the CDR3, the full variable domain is DTGVSQNPRHKITKRGQNVTFRCDPISEHNRLYWYRQTLGQGPEFLTYFQNEAQLEKSRLLSDRFSAERPKGSFSTLEIQRTEQGDSAMYLCASSLLSGAQNEQFFGPGTRLTVL.